One sample yielded the 20 T cell receptor beta chains listed below, sequenced in a study of cytomegalovirus exposure and HLA in healthy donors. This PCR relied on a set of 60 Vbeta primers and 13 Jbeta primers. Produced via immunoSEQ multiplex PCR; TCRdb's table is partial and in-frame only. The sample contains 110,000 or so clones, about four fifths of which appear only once. The sequenced sample consisted of PBMCs. The receptors come from a woman aged 40-49 years in good health and CMV-seronegative.

The chain recombines TRBV5-4 with TRBJ2-7; 10 positions match TRBD2. With V trimmed by 0 bases and J by 2 bases, 2 bases remained unmatched. This CDR3 has 15 amino acids. Germline V lookup: CDR1 SGHNT, CDR2 YYREEE (reference sequence). The CDR3 DNA sequence: TGTGCCAGCAGCTTGGGGACTAGCGGAACCTACGAGCAGTACTTC. Protein product: CASSLGTSGTYEQYF. The variable domain in full, with the rest retrieved from reference TRBV5-4 and TRBJ2-7, is ETGVTQSPTHLIKTRGQQVTLRCSSQSGHNTVSWYQQALGQGPQFIFQYYREEENGRGNFPPRFSGLQFPNYSSELNVNALELDDSALYLCASSLGTSGTYEQYFGPGTRLTVT.

The J gene is TRBJ1-2, the V gene TRBV2; D is ambiguous. The CDR3 sequence is 16 residues long. V was cut by 3 bases and J by 14 bases, with 28 bases left in between. Germline assignment: CDR1 SNHLY and CDR2 FYNNEI. CDR3 residues: CASSDFGREGTRVQTF. The CDR3 DNA reads TGTGCCAGCAGTGATTTTGGGAGGGAAGGTACTAGGGTTCAGACCTTC. Full variable domain (rest looked up from reference TRBV2 and TRBJ1-2): EPEVTQTPSHQVTQMGQEVILRCVPISNHLYFYWYRQILGQKVEFLVSFYNNEISEKSEIFDDQFSVERPDGSNFTLKIRSTKLEDSAMYFCASSDFGREGTRVQTFGSGTRLTVV.

The chain is built from TRBV6-5 and TRBJ2-5; 9 nucleotides align to TRBD2. The last part of the DNA fits TRBJ2-7 better; the J call may be wrong. CDR1 and CDR2 from the germline V gene are MNHEY and SVGAGI. CDR3 length equals 13 residues. This chain's CDR3 is CASRLGLAAEQYF. CDR3 bases: TGTGCCAGCAGGCTGGGACTAGCAGCCGAGCAGTACTTC.

This sequence joins TRBV7-2 and TRBJ1-2, with a possible D match to TRBD1 (6 bases). Trimming took 5 bases from V and 0 from J, leaving 13 bases between them. The CDR3 is 15 residues long. From germline, CDR1 is SGHTA and CDR2 FQGNSA. This chain's CDR3 is CASSLRGGSNYGYTF. Here the CDR3 DNA reads TGTGCCAGCAGCCTACGGGGGGGCTCTAACTATGGCTACACCTTC.

This clone occurred a few times. This chain uses TRBV2 with TRBJ1-2, with unresolved D. Germline V lookup: CDR1 SNHLY, CDR2 FYNNEI. The CDR3 consists of 12 residues. The V gene lost 6 bases and the J gene lost 3 bases, with 8 bases spanning the gap. The CDR3 is CASRNEDYGYTF. The DNA of the CDR3 is TGTGCCAGCAGAAACGAGGACTATGGCTACACCTTC.

The V gene is TRBV30, the J gene TRBJ1-2; 7 nucleotides align to TRBD1. Losses at the gene ends were 3 bases for V and 5 bases for J; bases not matched to a gene: 6. CDR3 length: 13 amino acids. In germline, CDR1 is GTSNPN, CDR2 SVGIG (reference sequence). The CDR3 protein is CAWSRTGLYGYTF. The CDR3 DNA sequence: TGTGCCTGGAGCCGGACAGGACTATATGGCTACACCTTC.

This clone was seen more than once but under ten times. J is TRBJ1-1 and V is TRBV2; D unclear. Between the trimmed V and J ends, which lost 6 bases and 1 base, there was a span of 9 bases. CDR3 size: 13 residues. CDR1 and CDR2 (germline): SNHLY, FYNNEI. In DNA, the CDR3 is TGTGCCAGCAGAGTACGAGGGAACACTGAAGCTTTCTTT. As protein: CASRVRGNTEAFF.

The J gene is TRBJ1-6, the V gene TRBV4-1, with 7 nucleotides matching TRBD1. Germline loops: CDR1 MGHRA, CDR2 YSYEKL. Trimming cost V 0 bases and J 3 bases; bases outside gene matches: 5. CDR3 length: 17 residues. CDR3 coding DNA: TGCGCCAGCAGCCAAGATCGGGACAGATACTATAATTCACCCCTCCACTTT. Encoded protein: CASSQDRDRYYNSPLHF.

The genes are TRBV11-2 and TRBJ2-7; D call uncertain. Germline V gene lookup returns CDR1 SGHAT and CDR2 FQNNGV. The CDR3 runs 11 residues. V was clipped by 5 bases and J by 1 base, with 3 bases between them. The CDR3 region is CASSPSYEQYF. Written as DNA, the CDR3 is TGTGCCAGCAGCCCGTCCTACGAGCAGTACTTC.

The chain couples TRBV7-9 to TRBJ1-5, with unresolved D. Trimming took off 4 bases at V and 3 bases at J, with 4 bases between the two ends. In germline, CDR1 is SEHNR, CDR2 FQNEAQ (reference sequence). The CDR3 length is 12 residues. Here the CDR3 DNA reads TGTGCCAGCAGCTCCTACAATCAGCCCCAGCATTTT. Its protein product is CASSSYNQPQHF.

This chain connects TRBV7-2 to TRBJ1-1, with a tentative D call TRBD1 (5 bases). The CDR3 length is 17 residues. Germline CDR1 reads SGHTA; CDR2 reads FQGNSA. V was pared by 0 bases and J by 5 bases, with 19 bases between. CDR3 in amino acids: CASSLAVVGQRGTEAFF. The CDR3 DNA reads as TGTGCCAGCAGCTTAGCGGTGGTAGGGCAGCGGGGGACTGAAGCTTTCTTT.

A single count supports this clone. The J gene is TRBJ2-5, the V gene TRBV4-1, with 7 bases matching TRBD2. The CDR3 sequence is 14 residues long. The V gene end was trimmed by 4 bases and the J gene end by 1 base; junction bases not matched to a gene: 3. CDR1 MGHRA and CDR2 YSYEKL come from the germline V gene. In DNA, the CDR3 is TGCGCCAGCAGCCTACTAGCGACCCAAGAGACCCAGTACTTC. Amino acid sequence: CASSLLATQETQYF.

This clone showed up just once. This chain connects TRBV19 to TRBJ1-1; unclear D gene. This CDR3 comprises 15 residues. Germline V gene sequence: CDR1 LNHDA, CDR2 SQIVND (reference sequence). The V end lost 2 bases, the J end lost 5 bases, and 15 bases lay between the germline ends. The CDR3 DNA reads as TGTGCCAGTAGTATATCTCATCAACGGAGAACTGAAGCTTTCTTT. Translation: CASSISHQRRTEAFF.

The CDR3 sequence is CASSLLNEQFF. CDR3 DNA: TGTGCCAGCAGCTTATTAAATGAGCAGTTCTTC. The chain uses TRBV7-2 and TRBJ2-1; D ambiguous. Per germline, CDR1 SGHTA and CDR2 FQGNSA. The CDR3 loop spans 11 amino acids. V was clipped by 2 bases and J by 7 bases, with 3 bases between them. Combining the CDR3 with reference TRBV7-2 and TRBJ2-1 gives the whole variable domain GAGVSQSPSNKVTEKGKDVELRCDPISGHTALYWYRQSLGQGLEFLIYFQGNSAPDKSGLPSDRFSAERTGGSVSTLTIQRTQQEDSAVYLCASSLLNEQFFGPGTRLTVL.

The chain combines TRBV5-1 with TRBJ1-1; possibly TRBD1 for D (5 bases). The CDR3 is 14 residues long. CDR1 is SGHRS and CDR2 is YFSETQ in the germline V gene. V was clipped by 5 bases and J by 3 bases, with 14 bases between them. The CDR3, as DNA: TGCGCCAGCAGTTTCAACAGGTATGACACTGAAGCTTTCTTT. The encoded protein is CASSFNRYDTEAFF.

The chain carries TRBV27 and TRBJ1-5; possible D gene TRBD1, 5 bases. The V gene lost 4 bases and the J gene lost 6 bases, with 10 bases spanning the gap. This CDR3 has 13 amino acids. The germline CDR1 and CDR2 sequences are MNHEY and SMNVEV (reference sequence). CDR3 bases: TGTGCCAGCAGTTCCGGGGGAGGTCAGCCCCAGCATTTT. Translation gives CASSSGGGQPQHF.

The genes are TRBV5-1 and TRBJ1-1; D remains unclear. The germline V and J ends were trimmed by 0 bases and 0 bases, with 9 bases remaining between them. Per germline, CDR1 SGHRS and CDR2 YFSETQ. This CDR3 has 15 amino acids. This CDR3 is CASSLDSGMNTEAFF. Written as DNA, the CDR3 is TGCGCCAGCAGCTTGGATTCGGGGATGAACACTGAAGCTTTCTTT.

The V call is TRBV19, the J call TRBJ2-7; D gene ambiguous. The ends were cut back, 9 bases at V and 6 bases at J, with 18 bases in the middle. Germline lookup yields CDR1 LNHDA and CDR2 SQIVND (reference sequence). There are 13 residues in the CDR3. The CDR3 DNA reads TGTGCCAGCTCCCAAAGTAGCCCCAGCGAGCAGTACTTC. Its translation is CASSQSSPSEQYF. Filled out from reference TRBV19 and TRBJ2-7, the complete variable domain reads DGGITQSPKYLFRKEGQNVTLSCEQNLNHDAMYWYRQDPGQGLRLIYYSQIVNDFQKGDIAEGYSVSREKKESFPLTVTSAQKNPTAFYLCASSQSSPSEQYFGPGTRLTVT.

The chain links TRBV6-5 to TRBJ1-5; D may be TRBD1 (5 bases). The CDR3 consists of 13 residues. Trimming removed 5 bases from V and 6 bases from J, with 11 bases in between. Germline loops: CDR1 MNHEY, CDR2 SVGAGI. CDR3 loop: CASSPRGSQPQHF. The CDR3, as DNA: TGTGCCAGCAGTCCCCGGGGGTCTCAGCCCCAGCATTTT.

V and J are TRBV4-1 and TRBJ2-1; 10 bases match TRBD1. J gave up 8 bases and V 0 bases, and 4 bases lay outside the gene matches. Germline V gene lookup returns CDR1 MGHRA and CDR2 YSYEKL. The CDR3 spans 15 residues. DNA for the CDR3: TGCGCCAGCAGCCAAGACGGGACAGGGGTATATGAGCAGTTCTTC. This gives the protein CASSQDGTGVYEQFF.